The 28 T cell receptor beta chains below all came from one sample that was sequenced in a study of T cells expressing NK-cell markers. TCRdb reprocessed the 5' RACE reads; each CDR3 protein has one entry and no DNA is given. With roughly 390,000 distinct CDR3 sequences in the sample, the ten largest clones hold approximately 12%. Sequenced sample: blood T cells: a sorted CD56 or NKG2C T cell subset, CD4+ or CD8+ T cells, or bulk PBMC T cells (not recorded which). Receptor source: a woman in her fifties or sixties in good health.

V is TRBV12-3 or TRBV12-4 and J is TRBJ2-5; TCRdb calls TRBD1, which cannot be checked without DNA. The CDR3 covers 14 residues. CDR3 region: CASSFQGRGETQYF.

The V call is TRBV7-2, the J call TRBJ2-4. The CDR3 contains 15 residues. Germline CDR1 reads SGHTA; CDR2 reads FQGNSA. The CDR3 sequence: CASSLVELAKNIQYF.

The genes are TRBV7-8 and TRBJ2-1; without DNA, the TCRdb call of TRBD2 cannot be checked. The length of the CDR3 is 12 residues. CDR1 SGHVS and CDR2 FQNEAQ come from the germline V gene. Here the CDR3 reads CASSHTRGNQFF. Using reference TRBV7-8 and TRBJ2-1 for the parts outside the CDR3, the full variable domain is GAGVSQSPRYKVAKRGQDVALRCDPISGHVSLFWYQQALGQGPEFLTYFQNEAQLDKSGLPSDRFFAERPEGSVSTLKIQRTQQEDSAVYLCASSHTRGNQFFGPGTRLTVL.

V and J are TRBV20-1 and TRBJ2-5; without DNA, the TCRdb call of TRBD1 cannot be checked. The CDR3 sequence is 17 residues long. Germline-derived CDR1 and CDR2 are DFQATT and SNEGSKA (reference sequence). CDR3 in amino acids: CSATLPTGQGPPKTQYF.

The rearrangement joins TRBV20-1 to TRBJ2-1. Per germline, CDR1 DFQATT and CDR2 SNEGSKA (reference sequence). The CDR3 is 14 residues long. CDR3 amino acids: CSAKVLVYYNEQFF.

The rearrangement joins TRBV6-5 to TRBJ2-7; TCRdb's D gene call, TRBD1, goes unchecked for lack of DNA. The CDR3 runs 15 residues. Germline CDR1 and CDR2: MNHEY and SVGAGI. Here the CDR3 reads CASSYSATGAGEQYF.

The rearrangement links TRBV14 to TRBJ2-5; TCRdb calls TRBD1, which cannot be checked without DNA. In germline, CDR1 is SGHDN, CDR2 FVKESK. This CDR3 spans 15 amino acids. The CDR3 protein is CASSQGDRGLETQYF.

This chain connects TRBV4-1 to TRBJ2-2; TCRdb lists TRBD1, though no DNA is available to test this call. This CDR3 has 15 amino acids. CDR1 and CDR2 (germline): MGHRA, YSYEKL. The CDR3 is CASSQDNRGRRELFF.

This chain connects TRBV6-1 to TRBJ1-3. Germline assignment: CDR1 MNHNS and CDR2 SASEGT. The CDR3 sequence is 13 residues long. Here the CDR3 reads CASSEAAGNTIYF.

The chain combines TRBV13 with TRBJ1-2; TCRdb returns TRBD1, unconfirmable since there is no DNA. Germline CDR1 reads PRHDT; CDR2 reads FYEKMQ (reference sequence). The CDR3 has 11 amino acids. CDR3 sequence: CASSTGHGYTF. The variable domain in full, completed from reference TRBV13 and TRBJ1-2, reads AAGVIQSPRHLIKEKRETATLKCYPIPRHDTVYWYQQGPGQDPQFLISFYEKMQSDKGSIPDRFSAQQFSDYHSELNMSSLELGDSALYFCASSTGHGYTFGSGTRLTVV.

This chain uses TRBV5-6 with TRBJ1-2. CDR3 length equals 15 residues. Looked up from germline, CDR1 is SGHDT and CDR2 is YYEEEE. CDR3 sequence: CASSLFFTGAYGYTF.

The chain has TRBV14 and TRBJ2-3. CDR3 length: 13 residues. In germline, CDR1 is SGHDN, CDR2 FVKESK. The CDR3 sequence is CASSQYIKDTQYF.

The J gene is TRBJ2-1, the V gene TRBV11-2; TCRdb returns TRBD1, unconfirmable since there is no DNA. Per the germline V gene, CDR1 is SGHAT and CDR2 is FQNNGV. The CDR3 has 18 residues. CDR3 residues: CASSRGRSGTSSYNEQFF.

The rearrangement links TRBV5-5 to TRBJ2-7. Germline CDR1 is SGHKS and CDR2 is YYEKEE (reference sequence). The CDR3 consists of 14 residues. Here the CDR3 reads CASSYQVNSYEQYF.

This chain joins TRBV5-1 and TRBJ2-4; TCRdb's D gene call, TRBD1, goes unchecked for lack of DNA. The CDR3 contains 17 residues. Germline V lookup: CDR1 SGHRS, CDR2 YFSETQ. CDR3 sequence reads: CASKLGGQEPTKNIQYF.

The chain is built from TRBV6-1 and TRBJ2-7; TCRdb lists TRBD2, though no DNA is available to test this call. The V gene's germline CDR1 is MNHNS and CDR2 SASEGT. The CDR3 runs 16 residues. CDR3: CASSEGSGGGAYEQYF.

This CDR3 is CASSEGVPQFF. The chain uses TRBV25-1 and TRBJ2-1; the TRBD1 assignment by TCRdb is unverifiable without DNA. Germline V gives CDR1 MGHDK, CDR2 SYGVNS. CDR3 length equals 11 residues.

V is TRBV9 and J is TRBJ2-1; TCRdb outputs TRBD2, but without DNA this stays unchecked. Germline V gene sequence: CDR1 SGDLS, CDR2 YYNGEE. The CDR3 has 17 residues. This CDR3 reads CASSETGGLRSYNEQFF.

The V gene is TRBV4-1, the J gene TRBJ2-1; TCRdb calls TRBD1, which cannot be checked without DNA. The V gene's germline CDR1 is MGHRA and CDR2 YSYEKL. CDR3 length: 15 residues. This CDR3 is CASSQVAGGVTEQFF.

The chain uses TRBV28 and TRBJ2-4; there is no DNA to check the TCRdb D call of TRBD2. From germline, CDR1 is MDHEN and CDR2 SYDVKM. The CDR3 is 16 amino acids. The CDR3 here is CAGMGLAGVGENIQYF.

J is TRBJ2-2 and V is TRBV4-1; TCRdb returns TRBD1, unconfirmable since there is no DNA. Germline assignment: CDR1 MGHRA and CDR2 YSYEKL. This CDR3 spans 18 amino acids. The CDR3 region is CASSQGGTGWSNTGELFF.

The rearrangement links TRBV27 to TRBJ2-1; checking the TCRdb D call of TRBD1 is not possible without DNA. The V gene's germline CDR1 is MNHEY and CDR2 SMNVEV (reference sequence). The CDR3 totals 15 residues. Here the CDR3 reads CASRNGAVIYNEQFF.

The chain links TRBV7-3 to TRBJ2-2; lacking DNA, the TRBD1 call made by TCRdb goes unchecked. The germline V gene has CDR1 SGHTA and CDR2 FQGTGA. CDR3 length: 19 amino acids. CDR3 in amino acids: CASKPKPPGQGRNTGELFF.

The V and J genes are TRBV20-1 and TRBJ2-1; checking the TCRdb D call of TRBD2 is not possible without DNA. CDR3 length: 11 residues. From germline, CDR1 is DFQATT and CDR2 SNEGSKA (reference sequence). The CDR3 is CSASRAGVPFF.

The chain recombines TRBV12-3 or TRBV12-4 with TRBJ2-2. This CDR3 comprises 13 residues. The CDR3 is CASSTASTGELFF.

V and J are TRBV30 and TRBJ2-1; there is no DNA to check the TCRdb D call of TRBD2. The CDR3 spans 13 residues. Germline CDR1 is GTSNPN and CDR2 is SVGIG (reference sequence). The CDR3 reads CAWMNSGSVEQFF. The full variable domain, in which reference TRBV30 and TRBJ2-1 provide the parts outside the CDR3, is SQTIHQWPATLVQPVGSPLSLECTVEGTSNPNLYWYRQAAGRGLQLLFYSVGIGQISSEVPQNLSASRPQDRQFILSSKKLLLSDSGFYLCAWMNSGSVEQFFGPGTRLTVL.

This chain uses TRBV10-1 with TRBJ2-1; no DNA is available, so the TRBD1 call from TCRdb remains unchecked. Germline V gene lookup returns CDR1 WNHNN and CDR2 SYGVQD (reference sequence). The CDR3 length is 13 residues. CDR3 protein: CASSESGINEQFF.

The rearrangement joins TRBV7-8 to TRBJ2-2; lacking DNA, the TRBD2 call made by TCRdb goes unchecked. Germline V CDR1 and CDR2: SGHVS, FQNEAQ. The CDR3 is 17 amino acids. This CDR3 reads CASSLVGLLGGTGELFF.